This is a list of T cell receptor beta chains from one sample in a study of cytomegalovirus exposure and HLA in healthy donors. Sequencing was performed with immunoSEQ multiplex PCR; in TCRdb, only in-frame clones are kept and a portion is missing. Recorded for this sample: fewer than 75,000 clones. The material sequenced was PBMCs. Every receptor here comes from a boy aged 10-17 years in good health and CMV-seronegative. Both conserved end residues are part of each CDR3. The D gene is left open where the match is weak.

v_gene: TRBV9; d_gene: -; j_gene: TRBJ1-2; CDR3aa: CASSAALRGYYGYTF; CDR3nt: TGTGCCAGCAGCGCCGCCCTTAGGGGGTATTATGGCTACACCTTC
v_gene: TRBV4-2; d_gene: TRBD2; j_gene: TRBJ2-2; CDR3aa: CASSRGLAGVTGELFF; CDR3nt: TGTGCCAGCAGCCGGGGACTAGCGGGAGTCACCGGGGAGCTGTTTTTT
v_gene: TRBV5-4; d_gene: -; j_gene: TRBJ1-2; CDR3aa: CASSLGKAQGYYGYTF; CDR3nt: TGTGCCAGCAGCTTGGGTAAAGCTCAGGGGTACTATGGCTACACCTTC
v_gene: TRBV29-1; d_gene: TRBD2; j_gene: TRBJ2-1; CDR3aa: CSVTSGGNREQFF; CDR3nt: TGCAGCGTGACTAGCGGGGGGAATCGGGAGCAGTTCTTC
v_gene: TRBV9; d_gene: -; j_gene: TRBJ1-3; CDR3aa: CASSVSVTGISGNTIYF; CDR3nt: TGTGCCAGCAGCGTATCCGTAACGGGGATTTCTGGAAACACCATATATTTT
v_gene: TRBV5-1; d_gene: -; j_gene: TRBJ1-1; CDR3aa: CASSWGGATEAFF; CDR3nt: TGCGCCAGCAGCTGGGGGGGGGCCACTGAAGCTTTCTTT
v_gene: TRBV30; d_gene: -; j_gene: TRBJ1-1; CDR3aa: CAWSGSRRENTDAFF; CDR3nt: TGTGCCTGGAGTGGATCCCGACGGGAGAACACTGACGCTTTCTTT
v_gene: TRBV7-6; d_gene: -; j_gene: TRBJ2-1; CDR3aa: CASAAGLRTYNEQFF; CDR3nt: TGTGCCAGCGCGGCAGGACTTCGGACCTACAATGAGCAGTTCTTC
v_gene: TRBV30; d_gene: -; j_gene: TRBJ2-1; CDR3aa: CAWSTTSLAGEQFF; CDR3nt: TGTGCCTGGAGTACCACATCACTAGCCGGTGAGCAGTTCTTC
v_gene: TRBV30; d_gene: -; j_gene: TRBJ1-4; CDR3aa: CAYHVQGNEKLFF; CDR3nt: TGTGCCTATCACGTGCAGGGTAATGAAAAACTGTTTTTT
v_gene: TRBV7-2; d_gene: TRBD2; j_gene: TRBJ2-7; CDR3aa: CATSGGDLYEQYF; CDR3nt: TGTGCCACCTCGGGGGGTGACCTCTACGAGCAGTACTTC
v_gene: TRBV29-1; d_gene: -; j_gene: TRBJ2-2; CDR3aa: CSVGEANTGELFF; CDR3nt: TGCAGCGTTGGTGAGGCGAACACCGGGGAGCTGTTTTTT
v_gene: TRBV5-1; d_gene: TRBD2; j_gene: TRBJ2-2; CDR3aa: CASSLLGSGSTGELFF; CDR3nt: TGCGCCAGCAGCTTGTTGGGTAGCGGGAGTACCGGGGAGCTGTTTTTT
v_gene: TRBV30; d_gene: TRBD1; j_gene: TRBJ1-1; CDR3aa: CAWSVPYTGGEPTEAFF; CDR3nt: TGTGCCTGGAGTGTCCCCTACACAGGGGGCGAGCCTACTGAAGCTTTCTTT
v_gene: TRBV5-1; d_gene: TRBD2; j_gene: TRBJ2-5; CDR3aa: CASSLAASGSQETQYF; CDR3nt: TGCGCCAGCAGCTTGGCGGCTAGCGGAAGTCAAGAGACCCAGTACTTC
v_gene: TRBV10-3; d_gene: -; j_gene: TRBJ2-3; CDR3aa: CAIRPGDGRTDTQYF; CDR3nt: TGTGCCATCCGGCCGGGGGATGGCCGCACAGATACGCAGTATTTT
v_gene: TRBV30; d_gene: TRBD1; j_gene: TRBJ1-2; CDR3aa: CAWSFRTGDGYTF; CDR3nt: TGTGCCTGGAGCTTTAGGACAGGGGATGGCTACACCTTC
v_gene: TRBV27; d_gene: TRBD1; j_gene: TRBJ1-3; CDR3aa: CASSPGQGVFIDTIYF; CDR3nt: TGTGCCAGCAGTCCGGGACAGGGCGTTTTCATCGACACCATATATTTT
v_gene: TRBV30; d_gene: -; j_gene: TRBJ1-3; CDR3aa: CAWSGGPGNTIYF; CDR3nt: TGTGCCTGGAGCGGGGGTCCTGGAAACACCATATATTTT
v_gene: TRBV10-1; d_gene: -; j_gene: TRBJ2-1; CDR3aa: CASSGAGATYNEQFF; CDR3nt: TGCGCCAGCAGTGGCGCAGGGGCTACCTACAATGAGCAGTTCTTC
v_gene: TRBV6-1; d_gene: -; j_gene: TRBJ2-2; CDR3aa: CASSVGSGVVPGELFF; CDR3nt: TGTGCCAGCAGTGTTGGGTCGGGAGTAGTCCCCGGGGAGCTGTTTTTT
v_gene: TRBV30; d_gene: TRBD1; j_gene: TRBJ1-3; CDR3aa: CAFPTGGPGNTIYF; CDR3nt: TGTGCCTTCCCGACAGGGGGCCCTGGAAACACCATATATTTT
v_gene: TRBV5-1; d_gene: -; j_gene: TRBJ2-7; CDR3aa: CASTPRGSHSYEQYF; CDR3nt: TGCGCCAGCACGCCGAGGGGGTCCCACTCCTACGAGCAGTACTTC
v_gene: TRBV5-8; d_gene: -; j_gene: TRBJ2-7; CDR3aa: CASSLYYEQYF; CDR3nt: TGTGCCAGCAGCTTGTACTACGAGCAGTACTTC
v_gene: TRBV11-2; d_gene: -; j_gene: TRBJ1-2; CDR3aa: CASSQGPVSFF; CDR3nt: TGTGCCAGCAGTCAGGGGCCGGTTTCTTTCTTC
v_gene: TRBV19; d_gene: TRBD2; j_gene: TRBJ2-1; CDR3aa: CASTWGRGLANYNEQFF; CDR3nt: TGTGCCAGTACCTGGGGGCGGGGACTAGCGAACTACAATGAGCAGTTCTTC
v_gene: TRBV6-5; d_gene: -; j_gene: TRBJ2-2; CDR3aa: CASRPTGYNTGELFF; CDR3nt: TGTGCCAGCAGACCAACAGGATACAACACCGGGGAGCTGTTTTTT
v_gene: TRBV5-1; d_gene: TRBD2; j_gene: TRBJ2-5; CDR3aa: CASSLAMVAGDWETQYF; CDR3nt: TGCGCCAGCAGCTTGGCCATGGTAGCGGGAGACTGGGAGACCCAGTACTTC
v_gene: TRBV30; d_gene: TRBD1; j_gene: TRBJ1-2; CDR3aa: CALTGGGYTF; CDR3nt: TGTGCTCTAACAGGGGGGGGCTACACCTTC
v_gene: TRBV19; d_gene: TRBD1; j_gene: TRBJ1-2; CDR3aa: CASSIDRGYGYTF; CDR3nt: TGTGCCAGTAGTATCGACAGGGGCTATGGCTACACCTTC
v_gene: TRBV6-6; d_gene: TRBD1; j_gene: TRBJ1-2; CDR3aa: CASSYSGQGGYGYTF; CDR3nt: TGTGCCAGCAGTTACTCAGGACAGGGCGGCTATGGCTACACCTTC
v_gene: TRBV6-5; d_gene: -; j_gene: TRBJ1-3; CDR3aa: CASSYSRRFLNTIYF; CDR3nt: TGTGCCAGCAGTTACTCTCGTAGATTTTTAAACACCATATATTTT
v_gene: TRBV7-6; d_gene: -; j_gene: TRBJ2-7; CDR3aa: CASSYRGQPPEQYF; CDR3nt: TGTGCCAGCAGCTACCGAGGACAGCCTCCGGAGCAGTACTTC
v_gene: TRBV7-3; d_gene: -; j_gene: TRBJ2-1; CDR3aa: CASSFGADRFDEQFF; CDR3nt: TGTGCCAGCAGCTTTGGGGCTGATCGGTTCGATGAGCAGTTCTTC
v_gene: TRBV29-1; d_gene: TRBD1; j_gene: TRBJ2-5; CDR3aa: CSVRPQGSSRETQYF; CDR3nt: TGCAGCGTCCGGCCACAGGGGTCTTCTCGAGAGACCCAGTACTTC
v_gene: TRBV29-1; d_gene: TRBD2; j_gene: TRBJ2-1; CDR3aa: CSVEWLADNEQFF; CDR3nt: TGCAGCGTTGAATGGCTAGCGGACAATGAGCAGTTCTTC
v_gene: TRBV30; d_gene: TRBD1; j_gene: TRBJ1-2; CDR3aa: CAWSRTGGSYGYTF; CDR3nt: TGTGCCTGGAGCCGGACAGGAGGTTCCTATGGCTACACCTTC
v_gene: TRBV7-2; d_gene: TRBD2; j_gene: TRBJ2-4; CDR3aa: CASNPAASGGAGIQYF; CDR3nt: TGTGCCAGCAACCCGGCGGCTAGCGGGGGGGCAGGCATTCAGTACTTC
v_gene: TRBV9; d_gene: -; j_gene: TRBJ1-2; CDR3aa: CASSGTGTLTSDYGYTF; CDR3nt: TGTGCCAGCAGCGGGACCGGGACTCTAACTTCAGACTATGGCTACACCTTC
v_gene: TRBV30; d_gene: -; j_gene: TRBJ2-2; CDR3aa: CAWTRADTNTGELFF; CDR3nt: TGTGCCTGGACCCGTGCGGACACTAACACCGGGGAGCTGTTTTTT
v_gene: TRBV7-2; d_gene: TRBD1; j_gene: TRBJ1-1; CDR3aa: CASSSTGTGGTEAFF; CDR3nt: TGTGCCAGCAGCTCCACCGGGACAGGGGGAACTGAAGCTTTCTTT
v_gene: TRBV5-4; d_gene: TRBD1; j_gene: TRBJ2-6; CDR3aa: CASRGTGGADRANVLTF; CDR3nt: TGTGCCAGCAGGGGGACAGGGGGCGCTGATAGGGCCAACGTCCTGACTTTC
v_gene: TRBV7-6; d_gene: -; j_gene: TRBJ2-1; CDR3aa: CASSLWTRNEQFF; CDR3nt: TGTGCCAGCAGCCTATGGACACGCAATGAGCAGTTCTTC
v_gene: TRBV30; d_gene: TRBD1; j_gene: TRBJ2-7; CDR3aa: CAWRPGQGYYEQYF; CDR3nt: TGTGCCTGGAGGCCGGGACAGGGTTACTACGAGCAGTACTTC
v_gene: TRBV7-6; d_gene: -; j_gene: TRBJ1-2; CDR3aa: CASSLGRDGLNYGYTF; CDR3nt: TGTGCCAGCAGCTTAGGGAGGGACGGTCTTAACTATGGCTACACCTTC